This T cell receptor (beta chain) derives from a study of T-cell memory formation after mild COVID-19. Using constant-segment primers, 5'RACE produced TCR alpha and TCR beta cDNA libraries carrying sample barcodes and UMIs. Each CDR3 protein gets one entry after TCRdb re-called the 5' RACE reads with MiXCR. Of some 300,000 distinct CDR3 sequences listed, 20% are singletons. The CDR3 has 16 residues. V dropped 0 bases and J dropped 1; count of bases not matched to a gene: 5. Germline V gene data show CDR1 as LGHNA and CDR2 as YSLEER. This clonotype came up a few times. Its specificity is not known. Study results and limitations: Balance between CD4 and CD8 was seen in clones contracting day 15 to 85, and a CD4+ lean was seen in later expanders.

This clonotype was obtained from a man between 18 and 29 years old who had mild COVID-19 (a few samples of this study predate the infection). Cell type and time point are not known. The chain is built from TRBV4-3 and TRBJ1-2; TRBD1 agrees at 7 bases. Input material: PBMCs or a T cell subset sorted from them (not recorded which). For the CDR3, the DNA is TGCGCCAGCAGCCAAGAAACAGGGGACGGTAACTATGGCTACACCTTC. Translation gives CASSQETGDGNYGYTF.